The subject of this entry is one T cell receptor beta chain. Its cognate antigen is unknown. The data were taken from a study of a mutant IDH1 vaccine in newly diagnosed glioma. TCRdb's copy holds only in-frame clones and misses some; the assay was immunoSEQ multiplex PCR. The sample records 35,000 to 55,000 clones, 65% to 90% being singletons. The length of the CDR3 is 14 residues. V was clipped by 4 bases and J by 3 bases, with 13 bases between them. In germline, CDR1 is MNHEY, CDR2 SVGAGI. Time point in this sample: week 35, safety follow-up. Topical imiquimod accompanied each vaccine dose, which consisted of 300 ug of mutant IDH1 20-mer peptide.

The sample was PBMCs, taken from a glioma patient whose treatment included an IDH1 peptide vaccine. This sequence was found in a woman between 35 and 50 years old with glioma. Some clones in this sample may be carry-over from other donors' samples. This chain connects TRBV6-5 to TRBJ2-7; D not certain. CDR3 sequence (DNA): TGTGCCAGCAGTTTAAGGGTAAACTACTACGAGCAGTACTTC. This gives the protein CASSLRVNYYEQYF.